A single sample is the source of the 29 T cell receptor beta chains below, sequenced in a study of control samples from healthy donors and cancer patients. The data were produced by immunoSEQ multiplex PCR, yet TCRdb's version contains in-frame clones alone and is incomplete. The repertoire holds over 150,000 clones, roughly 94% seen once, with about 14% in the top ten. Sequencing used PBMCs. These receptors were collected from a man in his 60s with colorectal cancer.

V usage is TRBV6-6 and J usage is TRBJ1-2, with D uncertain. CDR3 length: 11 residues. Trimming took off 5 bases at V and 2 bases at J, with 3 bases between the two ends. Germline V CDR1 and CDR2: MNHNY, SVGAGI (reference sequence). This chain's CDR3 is CASSPNYGYTF. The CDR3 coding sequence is TGTGCCAGCAGTCCCAACTATGGCTACACCTTC.

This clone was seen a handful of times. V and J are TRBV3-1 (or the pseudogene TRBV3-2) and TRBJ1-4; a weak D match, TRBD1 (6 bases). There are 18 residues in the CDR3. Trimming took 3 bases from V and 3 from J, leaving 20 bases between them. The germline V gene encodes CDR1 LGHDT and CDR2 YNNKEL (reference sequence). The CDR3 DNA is TGTGCCAGCAGCCAGCTCTTGGGCCATAAGGGGGCTAATGAAAAACTGTTTTTT. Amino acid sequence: CASSQLLGHKGANEKLFF.

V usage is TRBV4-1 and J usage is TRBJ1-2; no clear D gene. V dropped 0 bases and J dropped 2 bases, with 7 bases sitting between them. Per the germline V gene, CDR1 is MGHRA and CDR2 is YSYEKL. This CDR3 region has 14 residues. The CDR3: CASSQDRANYGYTF. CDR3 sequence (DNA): TGCGCCAGCAGCCAAGATCGAGCGAACTATGGCTACACCTTC.

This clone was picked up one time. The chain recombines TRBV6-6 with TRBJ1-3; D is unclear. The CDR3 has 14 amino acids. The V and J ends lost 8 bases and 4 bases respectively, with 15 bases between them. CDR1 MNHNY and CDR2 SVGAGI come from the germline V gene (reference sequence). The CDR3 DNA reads TGTGCCAGCTCGAGGTCGGATCAAGGAAACACCATATATTTT. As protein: CASSRSDQGNTIYF.

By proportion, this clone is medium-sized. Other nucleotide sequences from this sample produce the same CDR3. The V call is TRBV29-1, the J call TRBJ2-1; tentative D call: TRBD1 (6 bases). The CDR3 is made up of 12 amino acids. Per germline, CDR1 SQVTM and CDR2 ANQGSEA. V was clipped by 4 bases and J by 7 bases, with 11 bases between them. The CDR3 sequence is CSVAGVVNEQFF. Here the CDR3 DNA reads TGCAGCGTTGCAGGGGTGGTGAATGAGCAGTTCTTC.

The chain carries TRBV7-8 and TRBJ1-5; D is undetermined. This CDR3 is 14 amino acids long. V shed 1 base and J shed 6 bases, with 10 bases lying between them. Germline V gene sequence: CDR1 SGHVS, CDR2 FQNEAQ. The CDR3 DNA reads TGTGCCAGCAGCTTAGTTAGCGGTAGTCAGCCCCAGCATTTT. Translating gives CASSLVSGSQPQHF.

Written as DNA, the CDR3 is TGTGCCAGCAGTGGGACAAAGAATGAGCAGTTCTTC. It encodes CASSGTKNEQFF. The chain recombines TRBV6-4 with TRBJ2-1; possible D gene TRBD1, 5 bases. The CDR3 runs to 12 residues. In germline, CDR1 is MRHNA, CDR2 SNTAGT. V gave up 4 bases and J gave up 7 bases, with 8 bases separating them.

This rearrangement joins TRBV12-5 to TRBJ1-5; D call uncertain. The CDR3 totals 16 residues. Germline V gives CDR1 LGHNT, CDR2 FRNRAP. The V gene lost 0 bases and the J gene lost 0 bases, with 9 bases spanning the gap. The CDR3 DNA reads TGTGCTAGTGGTTTGGTTTGGGATTATAGCAATCAGCCCCAGCATTTT. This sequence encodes CASGLVWDYSNQPQHF.

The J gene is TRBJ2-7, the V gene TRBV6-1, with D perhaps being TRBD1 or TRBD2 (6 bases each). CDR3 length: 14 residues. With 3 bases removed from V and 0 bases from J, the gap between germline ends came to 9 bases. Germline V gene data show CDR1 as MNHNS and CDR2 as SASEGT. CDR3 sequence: CASSDGGLSYEQYF. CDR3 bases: TGTGCCAGCAGTGATGGGGGGCTCTCCTACGAGCAGTACTTC.

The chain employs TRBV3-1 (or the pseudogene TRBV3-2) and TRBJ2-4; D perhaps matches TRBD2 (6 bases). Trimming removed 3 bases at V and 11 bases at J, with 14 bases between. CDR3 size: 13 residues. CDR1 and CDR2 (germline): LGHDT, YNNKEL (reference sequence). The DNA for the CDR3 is TGTGCCAGCAGCCACGGACGGAGGGACTTTCAGTACTTC. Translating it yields CASSHGRRDFQYF.

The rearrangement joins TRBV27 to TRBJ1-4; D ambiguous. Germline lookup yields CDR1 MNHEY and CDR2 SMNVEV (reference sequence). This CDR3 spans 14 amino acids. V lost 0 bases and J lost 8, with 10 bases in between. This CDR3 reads CASSLSTPQEKLFF. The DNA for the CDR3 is TGTGCCAGCAGTTTATCGACCCCTCAGGAAAAACTGTTTTTT.

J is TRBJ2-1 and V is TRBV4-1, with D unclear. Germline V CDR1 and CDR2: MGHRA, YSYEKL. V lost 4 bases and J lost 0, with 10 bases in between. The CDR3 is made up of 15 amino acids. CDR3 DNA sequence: TGCGCCAGCAGCCCTGACCGAGGCTCCTACAATGAGCAGTTCTTC. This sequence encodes CASSPDRGSYNEQFF.

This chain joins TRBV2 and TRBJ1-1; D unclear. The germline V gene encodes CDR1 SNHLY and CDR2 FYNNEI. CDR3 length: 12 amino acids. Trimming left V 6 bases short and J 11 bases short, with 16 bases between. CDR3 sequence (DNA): TGTGCCAGCAGCCCCGGGCGGGATAGCGCTTTCTTT. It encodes CASSPGRDSAFF. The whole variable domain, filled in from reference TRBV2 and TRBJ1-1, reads EPEVTQTPSHQVTQMGQEVILRCVPISNHLYFYWYRQILGQKVEFLVSFYNNEISEKSEIFDDQFSVERPDGSNFTLKIRSTKLEDSAMYFCASSPGRDSAFFGQGTRLTVV.

DNA of the CDR3: TGTGCCAGCAGCACCCGTAATGAAAAACTGTTTTTT. Translated: CASSTRNEKLFF. The chain uses TRBV12-3 or TRBV12-4 and TRBJ1-4; D is uncertain. This CDR3 comprises 12 residues. The V gene lost 6 bases and the J gene lost 4 bases, with 6 bases spanning the gap.

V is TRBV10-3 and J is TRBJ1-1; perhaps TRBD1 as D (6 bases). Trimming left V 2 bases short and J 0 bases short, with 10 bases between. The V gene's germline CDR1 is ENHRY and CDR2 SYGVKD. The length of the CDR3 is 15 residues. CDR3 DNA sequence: TGTGCCATCAGTGAGGTGGGGGCCTTGAACACTGAAGCTTTCTTT. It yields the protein CAISEVGALNTEAFF.

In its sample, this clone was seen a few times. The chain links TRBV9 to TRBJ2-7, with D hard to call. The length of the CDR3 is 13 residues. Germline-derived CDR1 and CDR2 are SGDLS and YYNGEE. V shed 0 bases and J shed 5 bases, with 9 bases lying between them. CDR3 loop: CASSVAFTNEQYF. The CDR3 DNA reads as TGTGCCAGCAGCGTAGCTTTTACCAACGAGCAGTACTTC.

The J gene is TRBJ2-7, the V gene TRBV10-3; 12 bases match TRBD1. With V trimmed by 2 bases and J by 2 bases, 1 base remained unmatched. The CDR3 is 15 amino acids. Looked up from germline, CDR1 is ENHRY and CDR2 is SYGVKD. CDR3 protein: CAISEGTGGAYEQYF. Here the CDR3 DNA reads TGTGCCATCAGTGAGGGGACAGGGGGCGCCTACGAGCAGTACTTC.

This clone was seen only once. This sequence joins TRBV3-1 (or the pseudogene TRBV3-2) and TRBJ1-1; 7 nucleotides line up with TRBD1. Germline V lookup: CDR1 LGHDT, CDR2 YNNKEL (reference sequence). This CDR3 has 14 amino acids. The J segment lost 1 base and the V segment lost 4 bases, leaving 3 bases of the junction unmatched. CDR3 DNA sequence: TGTGCCAGCAGCCCGGGACAGAAGAACACTGAAGCTTTCTTT. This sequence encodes CASSPGQKNTEAFF.

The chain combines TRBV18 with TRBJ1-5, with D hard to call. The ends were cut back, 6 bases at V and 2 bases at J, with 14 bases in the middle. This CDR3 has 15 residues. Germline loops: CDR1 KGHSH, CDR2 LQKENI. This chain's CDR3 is CASSPAGGGNQPQHF. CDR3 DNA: TGTGCCAGCTCTCCCGCGGGTGGCGGCAATCAGCCCCAGCATTTT.

The CDR3 coding sequence is TGTGCCACCAGTGGCTGGACAGGGATCAACTATGGCTACACCTTC. It codes for CATSGWTGINYGYTF. The chain uses TRBV24-1 and TRBJ1-2; 8 bases line up with TRBD1. Trimming cost V 5 bases and J 2 bases; bases outside gene matches: 6. This CDR3 spans 15 amino acids. Germline V CDR1 and CDR2: KGHDR, SFDVKD.

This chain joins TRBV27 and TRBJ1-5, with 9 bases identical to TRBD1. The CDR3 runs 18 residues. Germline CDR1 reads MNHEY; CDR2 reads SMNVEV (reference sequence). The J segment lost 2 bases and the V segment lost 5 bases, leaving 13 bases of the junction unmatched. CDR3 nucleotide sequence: TGTGCCAGCAGTCCGACCGCAGGACAGGGGCGGGGCAATCAGCCCCAGCATTTT. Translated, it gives CASSPTAGQGRGNQPQHF.

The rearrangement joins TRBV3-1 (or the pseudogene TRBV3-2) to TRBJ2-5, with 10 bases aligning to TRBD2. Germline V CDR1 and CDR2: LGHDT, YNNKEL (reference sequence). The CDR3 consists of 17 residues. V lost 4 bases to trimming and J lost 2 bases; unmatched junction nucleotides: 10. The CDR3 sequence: CASSLPGSGGAQETQYF. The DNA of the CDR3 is TGTGCCAGCAGCCTCCCGGGCAGCGGGGGGGCACAAGAGACCCAGTACTTC.

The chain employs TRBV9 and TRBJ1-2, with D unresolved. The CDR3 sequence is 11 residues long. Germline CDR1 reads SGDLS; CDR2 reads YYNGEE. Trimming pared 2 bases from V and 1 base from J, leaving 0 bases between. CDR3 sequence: CASSVNYGYTF. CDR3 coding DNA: TGTGCCAGCAGCGTTAACTATGGCTACACCTTC.

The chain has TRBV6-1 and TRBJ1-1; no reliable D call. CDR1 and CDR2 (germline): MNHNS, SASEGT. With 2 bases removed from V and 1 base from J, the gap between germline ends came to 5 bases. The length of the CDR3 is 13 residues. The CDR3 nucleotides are TGTGCCAGCAGTGAACACGGGAACACTGAAGCTTTCTTT. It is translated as CASSEHGNTEAFF.

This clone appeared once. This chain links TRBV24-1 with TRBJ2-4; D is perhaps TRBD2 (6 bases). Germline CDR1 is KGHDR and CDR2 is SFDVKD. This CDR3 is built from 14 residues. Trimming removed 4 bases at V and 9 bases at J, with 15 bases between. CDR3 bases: TGTGCCACCAGTGACCCCGGTGGGGGGAGCATTCAGTACTTC. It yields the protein CATSDPGGGSIQYF.

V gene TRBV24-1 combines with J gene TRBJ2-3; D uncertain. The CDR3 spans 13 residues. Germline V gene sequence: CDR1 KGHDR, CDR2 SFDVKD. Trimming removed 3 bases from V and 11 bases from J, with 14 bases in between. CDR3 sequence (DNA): TGTGCCACCAGTGATCCCCCAACGGAGAGGCAGTATTTT. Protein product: CATSDPPTERQYF.

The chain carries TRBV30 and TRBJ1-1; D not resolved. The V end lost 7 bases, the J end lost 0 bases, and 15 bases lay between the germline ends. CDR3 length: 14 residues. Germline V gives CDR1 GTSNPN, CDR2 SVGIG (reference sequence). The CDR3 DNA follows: TGTGCCTTAGGAGACGATCCTTTGAACACTGAAGCTTTCTTT. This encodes CALGDDPLNTEAFF.

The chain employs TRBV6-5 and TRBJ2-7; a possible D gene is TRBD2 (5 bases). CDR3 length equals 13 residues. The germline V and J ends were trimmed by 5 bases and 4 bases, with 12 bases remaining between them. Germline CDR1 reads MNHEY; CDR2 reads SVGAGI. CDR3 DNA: TGTGCCAGCAGTCCAGCGGAAAGGTACGAGCAGTACTTC. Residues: CASSPAERYEQYF.

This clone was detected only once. The CDR3 DNA follows: TGTGCCAGCAGTGATTCCGGGGGCTCCTACAATGAGCAGTTCTTC. Translation: CASSDSGGSYNEQFF. V and J are TRBV25-1 and TRBJ2-1; D may be TRBD2 (6 bases). V gave up 3 bases and J gave up 0 bases, with 9 bases separating them. From germline, CDR1 is MGHDK and CDR2 SYGVNS. The CDR3 has 15 residues.